Listed below are T cell receptor beta chains from one sample, sequenced in a study of blood T cell repertoires in COVID-19. Clones were sequenced by immunoSEQ multiplex PCR, and TCRdb holds only the in-frame ones, with some missing. The repertoire holds about 160,000 clones, with roughly 88% as singletons. Sequenced: peripheral blood. These receptors all come from a man aged 18 to 30 with acute or convalescent COVID-19. Both conserved end residues are part of each CDR3.

v_call: TRBV5-1; j_call: TRBJ2-5; cdr3_aa: CASSFQGEETQYF
v_call: TRBV19; j_call: TRBJ1-2; cdr3_aa: CASGNRGGYTF
v_call: TRBV7-9; j_call: TRBJ2-5; cdr3_aa: CASSLSQGRETQYF
v_call: TRBV4-1; j_call: TRBJ2-1; cdr3_aa: CASSQGSGRDEQFF
v_call: TRBV3-1/TRBV3-2; j_call: TRBJ1-4; cdr3_aa: CASSRESFNEKLFF
v_call: TRBV6-4; j_call: TRBJ1-2; cdr3_aa: CASSDPGQGSGYTF
v_call: TRBV21-1; j_call: TRBJ2-3; cdr3_aa: CASSKETLAGGFRADTQYF
v_call: TRBV2; j_call: TRBJ1-2; cdr3_aa: CASSEEKGGLGYGYTF
v_call: TRBV21-1; j_call: TRBJ2-1; cdr3_aa: CASSKGGGSFTLSYNEQFF
v_call: TRBV21-1; j_call: TRBJ1-4; cdr3_aa: CASSTRRKSEKLFF
v_call: TRBV29-1; j_call: TRBJ2-7; cdr3_aa: CSVEDEFGQGFDEQYF
v_call: TRBV27; j_call: TRBJ2-3; cdr3_aa: CASASPGRGTDTQYF
v_call: TRBV2; j_call: TRBJ2-5; cdr3_aa: CASNGLPEETQYF
v_call: TRBV21-1; j_call: TRBJ2-7; cdr3_aa: CASSKGNECGLAFAPGEQYF
v_call: TRBV19; j_call: TRBJ2-1; cdr3_aa: CASSSSGNEQFF
v_call: TRBV5-6; j_call: TRBJ1-1; cdr3_aa: CATRRRVSNTEAFF
v_call: TRBV2; j_call: TRBJ2-1; cdr3_aa: CASSPGLGQPKGDEQFF
v_call: TRBV12-3/TRBV12-4; j_call: TRBJ2-2; cdr3_aa: CASSAGGSGELFF
v_call: TRBV5-1; j_call: TRBJ1-1; cdr3_aa: CASSLDRANTEAFF
v_call: TRBV19; j_call: TRBJ1-2; cdr3_aa: CASSRDRGNYGYTF
v_call: TRBV7-9; j_call: TRBJ2-7; cdr3_aa: CASSLEGALISYEQYF
v_call: TRBV5-1; j_call: TRBJ2-7; cdr3_aa: CASSLGQGMYEQYF
v_call: TRBV7-8; j_call: TRBJ2-1; cdr3_aa: CASSVRAAGDEQFF
v_call: TRBV5-6; j_call: TRBJ1-3; cdr3_aa: CASSLPSGGQYSGNTIYF
v_call: TRBV7-8; j_call: TRBJ1-2; cdr3_aa: CASSPGTAIYGYTF
v_call: TRBV6-6; j_call: TRBJ1-1; cdr3_aa: CASSYSGTGPTEAFF
v_call: TRBV28; j_call: TRBJ1-4; cdr3_aa: CASSPGGPGLSEKLFF
v_call: TRBV19; j_call: TRBJ2-5; cdr3_aa: CASSIDAVAVETQYF
v_call: TRBV4-2; j_call: TRBJ2-1; cdr3_aa: CASSPGTSGVKGNEQFF
v_call: TRBV7-9; j_call: TRBJ2-2; cdr3_aa: CASRPRTYGGEYGELFF
v_call: TRBV5-4; j_call: TRBJ2-1; cdr3_aa: CASSLDSYNEQFF
v_call: TRBV4-1; j_call: TRBJ1-2; cdr3_aa: CASSQDLNYGYTF
v_call: TRBV19; j_call: TRBJ2-7; cdr3_aa: CASRGSGTYEQYF
v_call: TRBV19; j_call: TRBJ2-1; cdr3_aa: CASSLLAGGPREQFF
v_call: TRBV6-5; j_call: TRBJ1-3; cdr3_aa: CASSPGFSSGNTIYF
v_call: TRBV5-5; j_call: TRBJ1-3; cdr3_aa: CASSWGVPGSIGNTIYF
v_call: TRBV7-9; j_call: TRBJ2-7; cdr3_aa: CASSLDPGRDSYEQYF
v_call: TRBV6-5; j_call: TRBJ1-2; cdr3_aa: CASSTGGLYGYTF
v_call: TRBV5-6; j_call: TRBJ1-4; cdr3_aa: CASSVTVGEKLFF
v_call: TRBV6-4; j_call: TRBJ2-2; cdr3_aa: CASSGHNTGELFF
v_call: TRBV9; j_call: TRBJ1-2; cdr3_aa: CASSFPDRPNYGYTF
v_call: TRBV7-2; j_call: TRBJ2-1; cdr3_aa: CASSSLGRGGSYNEQFF
v_call: TRBV14; j_call: TRBJ1-6; cdr3_aa: CASSQVDLGSRRTLHF
v_call: TRBV5-1; j_call: TRBJ2-1; cdr3_aa: CASTIAGGLNVNEQFF
v_call: TRBV27; j_call: TRBJ2-7; cdr3_aa: CASRMGGPFPYEQYF
v_call: TRBV6-1; j_call: TRBJ1-1; cdr3_aa: CASSELRGTEAFF
v_call: TRBV7-9; j_call: TRBJ1-4; cdr3_aa: CASSFGQVHSEEKLFF
v_call: TRBV6-5; j_call: TRBJ2-7; cdr3_aa: CASQGFSYEQYF
v_call: TRBV2; j_call: TRBJ1-4; cdr3_aa: CASSVGGQANEKLFF
v_call: TRBV3-1/TRBV3-2; j_call: TRBJ1-2; cdr3_aa: CASSQRQGNGYTF
v_call: TRBV7-9; j_call: TRBJ2-5; cdr3_aa: CASSLASSKETQYF
v_call: TRBV25-1; j_call: TRBJ2-3; cdr3_aa: CASSERGGEPDTQYF
v_call: TRBV5-6; j_call: TRBJ2-5; cdr3_aa: CASSLDYLFPQETQYF